Sequencing of this T cell receptor beta chain was carried out in a study of T-cell reconstitution after alpha-beta-depleted transplantation in children. Study-level results: A year had passed since transplant, and T-cell counts and diversity by then came mostly from newly produced T cells. Elevated TCRbeta diversity at day 60 was traced, in some patients, to surviving recipient T cells and thymic progenitors.

Trimming took off 6 bases at V and 5 bases at J, with 12 bases between the two ends. The CDR3 consists of 13 residues. Germline values: CDR1 LGHNA, CDR2 YSLEER. As it was prepared, the TCRbeta library received unique molecular identifiers. TCRdb processed the PCR reads anew with MiXCR; each CDR3 protein has one entry. The data show around 580,000 distinct CDR3 sequences, with roughly 24% seen just once and 13% to 15% held by the top ten. There are a few counts of this clonotype. What it recognizes is unknown. The gene calls are TRBV4-3 and TRBJ2-3; no definite D call. The material sequenced was PBMCs, mostly from graft donor cells, taken 360 days after TCRalphabeta/CD19-depleted stem cell transplant. This TCR was sampled from a boy under two years old who had a stem cell transplant for acute myeloid leukemia, so the T cells may come from the graft donor. CDR3 coding DNA: TGCGCCAGCAGTTCAAGATGGGGAGATACGCAGTATTTT. Its protein is CASSSRWGDTQYF.